The rows below give T cell receptor beta chains drawn from one sample of a study of shared clonotypes between healthy human individuals. Some clones are missing from TCRdb's copy, which holds only in-frame ones; the method was immunoSEQ multiplex PCR. Among approximately 1.9 million clones listed, roughly 95% were seen once. The sequencing input was naive CD8+ T cells from PBMCs. These receptors originate from a man younger than 30 in good health. Some clones in this sample may be carry-over from other donors' samples. The CDR3 runs from the conserved cysteine through the conserved F or W.

V,CDR3
TRBV28,CASTARVGREYQPQHF
TRBV6-6,CASSLRTGGADTQYF
TRBV27,CASRQDTSSYEQYF
TRBV29-1,CSVGYSSGANVLTF
TRBV4-1,CASSQETHEQYF
TRBV2,CASFRGGARSTDTQYF
TRBV7-9,CASSLKVPSDEQFF
TRBV5-6,CASSLPGVGIGNEQFF
TRBV29-1,CSVWGTSGNTGELFF
TRBV4-3,CASSGGGGFNTEAFF
TRBV5-5,CASSLWDDTEAFF
TRBV2,CASSEAQAYNEQFF
TRBV4-1,CASSPPGPEQFF
TRBV15,CATTQGGRTTDTQYF
TRBV7-2,CASSLKQQKVGDEQFF
TRBV19,CASSIGQGNQPQHF
TRBV2,CASSGTTSHEQYF
TRBV19,CASSMRSASGNTIYF
TRBV28,CASSAGGTTYEQYF
TRBV2,CASSEAIYAGRETQYF
TRBV7-6,CASSTRTDGYEQYF
TRBV29-1,CSTLRTGGAYEQFF
TRBV9,CASSVSGRSYEQYF
TRBV11-2,CASSPLRAGPGGYNEQFF
TRBV2,CASSEGQELYEQYF
TRBV15,CATSRARLAGEGLGYEQYF